The following is a T cell receptor beta chain sequence with its context. No antigen is known for it. This specimen belongs to a study of identifying expanded T cells in peripheral blood. CDR1 is SGDLS and CDR2 is YYNGEE in the germline V gene. This CDR3 is built from 15 residues. The J segment lost 2 bases and the V segment lost 4 bases, leaving 8 bases of the junction unmatched. Collection occurred without any documented infections or immune events in donors. General study findings and limits: Variance in clone template counts between roughly 2-week samples significantly increased with total template count across all healthy donors. Over approximately two and four weeks, about 16 and 20 clones changed, versus more than 1 between replicates.

TCRdb's table, derived via immunoSEQ multiplex PCR, lists solely in-frame clones and lacks some. The table includes over 80,000 clones, more than 75% detected once. The chain is built from TRBV9 and TRBJ2-7; TRBD1 aligns across 8 bases. This clonotype was obtained from a person aged 18-70 years in good health. Sequencing was done on a sample of blood. The CDR3 nucleotides read TGTGCCAGCAGCCCCGCTGTGACAGGGGCCTACGAGCAGTACTTC. This sequence encodes CASSPAVTGAYEQYF.